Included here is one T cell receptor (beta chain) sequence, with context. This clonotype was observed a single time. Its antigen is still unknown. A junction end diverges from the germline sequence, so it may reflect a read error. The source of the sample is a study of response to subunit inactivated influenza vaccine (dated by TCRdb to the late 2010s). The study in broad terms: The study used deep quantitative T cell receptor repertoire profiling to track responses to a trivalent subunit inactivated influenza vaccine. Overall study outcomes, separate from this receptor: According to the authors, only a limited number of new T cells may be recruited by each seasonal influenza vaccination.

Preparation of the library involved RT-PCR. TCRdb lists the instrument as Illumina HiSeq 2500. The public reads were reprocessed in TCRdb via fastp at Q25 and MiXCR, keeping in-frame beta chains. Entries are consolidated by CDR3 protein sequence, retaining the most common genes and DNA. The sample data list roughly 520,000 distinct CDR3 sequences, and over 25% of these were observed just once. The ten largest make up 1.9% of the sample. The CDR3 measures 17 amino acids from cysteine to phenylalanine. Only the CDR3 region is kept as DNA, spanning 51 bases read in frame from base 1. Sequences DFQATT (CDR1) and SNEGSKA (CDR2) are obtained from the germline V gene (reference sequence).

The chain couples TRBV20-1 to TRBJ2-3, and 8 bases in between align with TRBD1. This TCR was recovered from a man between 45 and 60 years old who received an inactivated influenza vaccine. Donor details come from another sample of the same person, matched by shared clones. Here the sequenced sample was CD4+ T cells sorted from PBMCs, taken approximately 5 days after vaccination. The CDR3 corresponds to CCALYVSGQASTDTQYF. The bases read TGCTGTGCTCTTTACGTATCGGGACAGGCTAGCACAGATACGCAGTATTTT.